The sequence of this T cell receptor (beta chain) was determined in a study of cytomegalovirus exposure and HLA in healthy donors (dated by TCRdb to about 2017). Context from the whole study: An earlier analysis of several hundred of the donors reported 250 to 300 Gb of sequence data and 100 million to 120 million unique TCR beta sequences obtained from about 200 million T cells. To study patterns of TCR occurrence, a later analysis re-analyzed previously published TCR beta repertoires from around 700 donors and added high-resolution HLA genotyping. Of the approximately 400 genotyped donors, roughly 80% fell in the genetic ancestry cluster associated with self-reported Caucasian donors. Roughly 5 DR-DQ haplotypes were handled as single units for association and clustering, since linkage in the cohort was strong. In the later analysis, no new phenotypic data were used to find candidate immune exposures; instead, reliance was placed on TCR beta sequences and their occurrence across donors. All discovery cohort repertoires had been generated on a single sequencing platform. The T cell repertoires of under 750 subjects were profiled by immunosequencing and related to cytomegalovirus serostatus. Donor age, sex, ethnicity and CMV serostatus were compiled alongside the repertoire data. Typing coverage differed by locus: A, B, C, DRB1 and DQB1 were typed in about 620-630 donors, DQA1 in approximately 520, DPA1 in over 600, and DPB1 in around 490. Genome-wide SNP genotypes for about 65% of the 666 donors were used in a later genetic analysis, which treated that subset as a discovery cohort. Besides the first cohort of approximately 670 subjects, a separate validation cohort made up of 120 different subjects was used. Around 300 gigabases of sequencing data and tens of millions of unique TCR sequences were included in an early release covering roughly 700 HLA-typed donors. Both class I and class II loci were covered by HLA typing, at four-digit resolution. In an earlier analysis of more than 550 of the donors, high-throughput TCR beta sequencing was used to judge whether each TCR beta V gene segment behaved as functional or pseudogenic. To predict cytomegalovirus infection status, the study combined high-throughput TCR immunosequencing, statistical association of individual TCRs with disease status, and machine learning. On average, around 240,000 unique TCR beta nucleotide sequences were sequenced per donor among about 400 genotyped donors of the cohort, with 15% to 20% of those sequences being non-productive. The aim of the study was to test whether cataloging public T cell receptors could identify signatures of past pathogen exposure. Study-wide conclusions, independent of this receptor: The classifier was reported to diagnose cytomegalovirus status with high specificity and sensitivity in both the original and validation cohorts. A further reported finding was that TCR beta sequences accurately predicted the HLA-A and HLA-B alleles for most subjects in the first cohort. About 15 rarely observed V segments, including chromosome 9 orphons, were excluded from the earlier analysis of about 600 of the donors because counts were too low. Because the 87-base-pair reads could not distinguish some IMGT-functional V segments, including TRBV6-2 and TRBV6-3, those segments were excluded. Several of the top co-occurrence clusters appeared to be linked to parvovirus B19, influenza, CMV and Epstein-Barr virus, according to a later analysis. A group of highly shared sequence variants was considered likely to be a technical artifact of the sequencing pipeline. CMV serostatus was the only immune exposure information available for the cohort. In the study, 150 to 200 TCR beta chains were listed as associated with cytomegalovirus. Broadly in line with IMGT annotations, most TCR beta V segments showed up in productive rearrangements about 87% or about 30% of the time in an earlier analysis of 450 to 600 of the donors. Most CMV-associated TCR beta chains appeared to be HLA-restricted in a later analysis, and the HLA associations seemed to be driven largely by CMV exposure. A later genetic analysis reported fewer N-insertions in productive TCRs among donors in an Asian-associated ancestry cluster than the roughly 640-donor mean. Because HLA typing was missing for some donors at each locus, association tests included only the typed subset. According to the authors, the approach could potentially be generalized to other disease states and immunological phenotypes. A later analysis found that HLA-associated TCR beta chains were more clonally expanded and had lower generation probabilities than equally common non-associated chains. In vitro tests confirmed that a few of the cytomegalovirus-associated TCR beta chains recognize cytomegalovirus antigens. The presence/absence analyses assumed that sequencing depth was roughly uniform across donors, and that assumption may not be true. A later analysis associated about 18,000 TCR beta sequences with specific HLA alleles at a false discovery rate of 0.05. Linkage disequilibrium might explain the correlated functional status among segregating V segments, but an unknown experimental factor could not be excluded. In this cohort, only TCR beta chains were sequenced, and detectable features were limited by the absence of alpha or paired-chain data. Across donors, most TCR sequences were observed very rarely, whereas some public TCRs were present in many individuals. When HLA alleles, especially DR and DQ, strongly co-occurred, TCR associations were difficult to assign to individual alleles. A later analysis found that TCR association rates varied across HLA loci, with DRB1 alleles showing the most associated TCRs and HLA-C alleles the fewest. V-gene and J-gene trimming of TCR beta chains was associated with a missense DCLRE1C variant in a later genetic analysis, and the association was replicated in an independent cohort.

The library relied on the immunoSEQ multiplex PCR assay. The multiplex PCR relied on a mix of 60 forward primers for TCR Vbeta segments and 13 reverse primers for TCR Jbeta segments. A multiplex PCR assay on genomic DNA amplified the CDR3 region of rearranged TCR beta genes. On the Illumina HiSeq System, the amplified TCR beta libraries were sequenced as 87-base-pair reads. The authors' pipeline ran thus. A later analysis tallied roughly 76 million unique TCR beta chains across the approximately 670 repertoires, and about 10 million of those chains were shared by two or more donors. A nearest-neighbor algorithm error-corrected the raw reads and collapsed the reads into unique sequences, merging closely related sequences to remove PCR and sequencing errors. To assign V, D and J gene segments, CDR3 sequences were aligned to IMGT reference sequences. For a sequence to be retained, a match of at least six nucleotides was required to both a V gene segment and a J gene segment. A rearrangement was called productive if the CDR3 had no stop codons and remained in frame with V and J, and every other rearrangement was called non-productive. CDR3 was defined by IMGT convention, running from the second conserved V-encoded cysteine to the conserved J-encoded phenylalanine. In an earlier analysis of roughly 610 of the donors, sequences lacking an unambiguous match to a single V gene segment were excluded. In an earlier analysis of more than 500 of the donors, a V segment was called functional when productive rearrangements were above 56.7%, and segregating when the standard deviation between donors exceeded 5%. To diagnose cytomegalovirus status from the catalog of TCR beta chain sequences, a statistical classification framework was built. V and J gene assignment, in a later analysis, came from comparing TCR nucleotide sequences with IMGT/GENE-DB human TR gene sequences. Using the TCRdist pipeline, a later analysis assigned CDR3 sequences along with most-parsimonious VDJ recombination scenarios. In a later analysis, every TCR beta chain was defined by the combination of its CDR3 amino acid sequence and its V-gene family, and reads without a unique V-gene family were dropped. A later analysis removed over 500 highly shared, low-generation-probability nucleotide sequences to deal with suspected cross-contamination and a sequencing artifact. A later analysis calculated a clonal expansion index for each public chain from normalized within-repertoire ranks of inferred template counts. A later analysis computed generation probabilities with a VDJ recombination model fitted to out-of-frame rearrangements, and checked the results against IGoR. Hypergeometric tests were used in a later analysis to score TCR-TCR, TCR-HLA and TCR-CMV co-occurrence, with a repertoire-size bias correction applied to the TCR pairs. A later analysis estimated false discovery rates by permuting HLA or CMV assignments 20 times. In a later analysis, co-occurring TCRs were grouped with DBSCAN, and TCRdist sequence similarity was added when clustering was performed within HLA-allele-positive subsets. Co-occurrence clustering excluded repertoires with fewer than 30,000 or more than 120,000 public chains, plus five with anomalous nucleotide sharing. Sourced from immuneACCESS, this table was stored by TCRdb with only in-frame sequences that have V and J called. A share of the clones is absent; for the studies checked, an unresolved V gene accounts for under half, and the remainder has no known explanation. Clone size and the V and J calls come from that table; the DNA yielded D and trimming. Present in this sample are roughly 130,000 clones, 75% to 85% of which were seen just once. Of the sample, 11% is held by the ten largest clones.

Worth noting for this clone: Its specific antigen is unknown. Base qualities are not provided; no much larger clone lies one nucleotide away.

V is cut by 8 bases and J by 2 bases, and the space between the germline ends is 11 bases. The germline V gene sets CDR1 to SGHNT and CDR2 to YENEEA. The cysteine opens and the phenylalanine closes a CDR3 of 13 amino acids. Only CDR3 DNA remains: 39 bases, in frame from the first base. The cohort comprised fewer than 750 healthy bone marrow donors. At the time of sampling, all cohort members were nominally healthy, though unrecorded immune exposures were likely present. The donor tested CMV seropositive and was one of the 289 seropositive cohort members. A peripheral blood sample was provided by each donor, and peripheral blood mononuclear cells were used for TCR beta sequencing. Genomic DNA extraction from the blood cell samples was performed with the Qiagen DNeasy Blood Extraction Kit.

The sequencing input was PBMCs. The receptor was isolated from a male donor in good health and CMV-seropositive. The chain is encoded by TRBV11-3 joined to TRBJ2-3; a tentative D call is TRBD2 (6 bases match). The CDR3: CASGDSNTDTQYF. The sequenced DNA: TGTGCCAGCGGGGACTCCAACACAGATACGCAGTATTTT.